One and the same sample provided the 10 T cell receptor beta chains below, sequenced in a study of PD-1 blockade in mismatch repair-deficient tumors. Repertoires were generated with immunoSEQ multiplex PCR, while TCRdb's copy carries only in-frame clones and drops some. Altogether 100,000 to 150,000 clones are present, around 87% being singletons, with the ten largest covering approximately 13%. This sample comprised peripheral blood, obtained 44 weeks after starting pembrolizumab. Receptors originate from an adult with mismatch repair-deficient cancer.

This chain links TRBV5-5 with TRBJ2-7; possibly TRBD2 for D (6 bases). V lost 1 base, J lost 5 bases, and 10 bases lay in between. From germline, CDR1 is SGHKS and CDR2 YYEKEE (reference sequence). The CDR3 covers 13 residues. In DNA, the CDR3 is TGTGCCAGCAGCTTGTACGGGGAGGACGAGCAGTACTTC. It specifies CASSLYGEDEQYF.

This chain joins TRBV19 and TRBJ2-1; tentatively, D is TRBD2 (6 bases). The CDR3 runs to 15 residues. Per the germline V gene, CDR1 is LNHDA and CDR2 is SQIVND (reference sequence). V lost 3 bases, J lost 4 bases, and 13 bases lay in between. DNA for the CDR3: TGTGCCAGTAGTATTGAGGAGGGGATATACAATGAGCAGTTCTTC. Translated, it gives CASSIEEGIYNEQFF.

This sequence joins TRBV14 and TRBJ2-7; 7 positions agree with TRBD2. The CDR3 totals 17 residues. The germline CDR1 and CDR2 sequences are SGHDN and FVKESK. Trimming cost V 1 base and J 2 bases; bases outside gene matches: 11. The CDR3: CASSQVYSGTFPYEQYF. In DNA form, the CDR3 reads TGTGCCAGCAGCCAAGTTTACAGCGGGACCTTTCCCTACGAGCAGTACTTC.

V usage is TRBV6-4 and J usage is TRBJ2-7; D uncertain. Trimming removed 0 bases from V and 3 bases from J, with 15 bases in between. The CDR3 consists of 16 residues. Germline assignment: CDR1 MRHNA and CDR2 SNTAGT. DNA for the CDR3: TGTGCCAGCAGTGACTCTTGTAGCAACCCCCTCTACGAGCAGTACTTC. Residues: CASSDSCSNPLYEQYF.

The chain couples TRBV11-2 to TRBJ2-5; D is perhaps TRBD1 or TRBD2 (5 bases each). Germline V gene lookup returns CDR1 SGHAT and CDR2 FQNNGV. Trimming cost V 1 base and J 2 bases, with 17 bases left between them. This CDR3 spans 17 amino acids. For the CDR3, the DNA is TGTGCCAGCAGCTTAGGACCCTACTCCGGGGCTCAAGAGACCCAGTACTTC. It yields the protein CASSLGPYSGAQETQYF.

V gene TRBV11-3 combines with J gene TRBJ2-7; D is uncertain. This CDR3 contains 11 residues. In germline, CDR1 is SGHNT, CDR2 YENEEA. Trimming pared 0 bases from V and 11 bases from J, leaving 8 bases between. CDR3 loop: CASSLEGREYF. The CDR3 region has the DNA TGTGCCAGCAGCTTAGAAGGTAGAGAGTACTTC.

The chain joins TRBV7-6 to TRBJ2-4; perhaps TRBD1 as D (6 bases). Looked up from germline, CDR1 is SGHVS and CDR2 is FNYEAQ. This CDR3 spans 17 amino acids. Trimming took 2 bases from V and 3 from J, leaving 17 bases between them. The CDR3 DNA reads TGTGCCAGCAGCTTAAGGCCCCTGGACAGTAACAAAAACATTCAGTACTTC. As protein: CASSLRPLDSNKNIQYF.

The CDR3 spells CASSIDRAGANVLTF. In nucleotides, the CDR3 is TGTGCCAGCAGTATAGACAGGGCTGGGGCCAACGTCCTGACTTTC. This chain joins TRBV27 and TRBJ2-6; TRBD1 matches 7 bases. Germline V gene lookup returns CDR1 MNHEY and CDR2 SMNVEV (reference sequence). The CDR3 runs 15 residues. Germline trimming cut 5 bases from V and 2 bases from J; bases unmatched to any gene: 3.

This chain uses TRBV14 with TRBJ2-5, with 9 bases identical to TRBD2. CDR3 length: 17 residues. Germline assignment: CDR1 SGHDN and CDR2 FVKESK. With V trimmed by 3 bases and J by 2 bases, 10 bases remained unmatched. The CDR3 nucleotides read TGTGCCAGCAGCCACATCATCCGGACTAGCGTTCAAGAGACCCAGTACTTC. Residues: CASSHIIRTSVQETQYF.

V gene TRBV27 combines with J gene TRBJ1-1; possible D gene TRBD1, 5 bases. CDR3 length equals 16 residues. In germline, CDR1 is MNHEY, CDR2 SMNVEV (reference sequence). V dropped 0 bases and J dropped 1 base, with 12 bases sitting between them. The CDR3 sequence is CASSLSLGASNTEAFF. The CDR3, as DNA: TGTGCCAGCAGTTTATCCCTCGGGGCTTCGAACACTGAAGCTTTCTTT.